This T cell receptor beta chain emerged from a study of control samples from healthy donors and cancer patients. In its sample, this clone was seen once. The table came from immunoSEQ multiplex PCR; TCRdb's copy has only in-frame clones and leaves some out. Of around 110,000 clones listed, over 75% were seen once; the top ten hold 0.95% to 1.3%. Trimming took 4 bases from V and 6 from J; bases not matched to a gene: 8. In germline, CDR1 is KGHDR, CDR2 SFDVKD. This CDR3 has 15 amino acids. The V call is TRBV24-1, the J call TRBJ1-2; TRBD1 aligns across 9 bases. This sequence originates from a woman aged 45 to 65 with colorectal cancer. Material: PBMCs. DNA for the CDR3: TGTGCCACCAGTGAAGGTACAGGGGGCGTTGATGGCTACACCTTC. Its translation: CATSEGTGGVDGYTF.